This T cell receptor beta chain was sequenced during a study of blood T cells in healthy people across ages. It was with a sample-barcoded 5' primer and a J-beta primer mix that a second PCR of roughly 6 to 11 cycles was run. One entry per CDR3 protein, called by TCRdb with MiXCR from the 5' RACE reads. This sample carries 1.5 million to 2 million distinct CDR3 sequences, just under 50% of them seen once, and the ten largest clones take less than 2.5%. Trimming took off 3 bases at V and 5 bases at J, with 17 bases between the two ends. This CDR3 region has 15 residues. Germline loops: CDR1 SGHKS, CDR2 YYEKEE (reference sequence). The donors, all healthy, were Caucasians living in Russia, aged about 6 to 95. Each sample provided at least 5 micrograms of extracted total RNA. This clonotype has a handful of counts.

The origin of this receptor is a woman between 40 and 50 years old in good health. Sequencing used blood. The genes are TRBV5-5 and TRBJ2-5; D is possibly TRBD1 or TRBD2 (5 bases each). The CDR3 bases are TGTGCCAGCAGCTGGGGGACCGACTCAAGGGAGACCCAGTACTTC. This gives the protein CASSWGTDSRETQYF.